The rows below give T cell receptor beta chains drawn from one sample of a study of identical twins. TCRdb re-called the 5' RACE reads with MiXCR, one entry per CDR3 protein. The repertoire consists of more than 350,000 distinct CDR3 sequences, with 7% to 9.5% occurring once and the leading ten covering roughly 8.7%. Sequenced input: naive T cells sorted from blood. The receptors derive from a woman between 45 and 60 years old in good health. Each CDR3 is given with its conserved first and last residue. D genes are given only for firm matches. Expanded clones are given a class, and other clones once, few, many or no size at all.

TRBD1 many TRBJ1-2 TRBV12-3/TRBV12-4 CASSLGGTANYGYTF TGTGCCAGCAGCCTGGGGGGGACAGCTAACTATGGCTACACCTTC
- few TRBJ2-6 TRBV9 CASSVDRFGANVLTF TGTGCCAGCAGCGTAGATAGGTTTGGGGCCAACGTCCTGACTTTC
TRBD1 many TRBJ2-1 TRBV7-6 CASRTPGTAEQFF TGTGCCAGCAGAACACCGGGGACAGCTGAGCAGTTCTTC
TRBD2 - TRBJ2-1 TRBV5-1 CASSRGLAAPSTNEQFF TGCGCCAGCAGCAGGGGACTAGCGGCCCCTTCCACGAATGAGCAGTTCTTC
- - TRBJ1-2 TRBV11-2 CASSNNDLNF TGTGCCAGCAGTAACAATGATCTAAACTTC
- many TRBJ2-1 TRBV7-8 CASSLSRVPNEQFF TGTGCCAGCAGCTTGTCGAGGGTCCCGAATGAGCAGTTCTTC
TRBD2 - TRBJ2-1 TRBV11-3 CASSSIRTAGGNEQFF TGTGCCAGCAGCTCAATCCGCACCGCGGGAGGGAATGAGCAGTTCTTC
- many TRBJ2-1 TRBV14 CASSQDVGGTYNEQFF TGTGCCAGCAGCCAAGACGTCGGCGGAACCTACAATGAGCAGTTCTTC
TRBD2 - TRBJ2-1 TRBV7-6 CASGGELAGGGRYNEQFF TGTGCCAGCGGTGGGGAACTAGCGGGAGGGGGACGCTACAATGAGCAGTTCTTC
TRBD2 many TRBJ2-2 TRBV12-3/TRBV12-4 CASSWTSGISGELFF TGTGCCAGCAGTTGGACTAGCGGTATATCCGGGGAGCTGTTTTTT
- - TRBJ2-7 TRBV5-6 CASSLIGTSSEQYF TGTGCCAGCAGCTTGATCGGGACATCGAGCGAGCAGTACTTC
TRBD2 - TRBJ2-1 TRBV12-5 CASGLPLAGAYNEQFF TGTGCTAGTGGACTCCCACTAGCGGGAGCCTACAATGAGCAGTTCTTC
TRBD1 few TRBJ1-2 TRBV11-2 CASSRNRDRGNTHYGYTF TGTGCCAGCAGCCGGAACCGGGACAGGGGGAATACGCACTATGGCTACACCTTC
- few TRBJ1-5 TRBV4-1 CASSQDGNSNQPQHF TGCGCCAGCAGCCAAGACGGCAATAGCAATCAGCCCCAGCATTTT
- few TRBJ1-5 TRBV29-1 CSVVFRGGVDQPQHF TGCAGCGTTGTCTTCAGAGGGGGTGTAGATCAGCCCCAGCATTTT
TRBD1 few TRBJ1-2 TRBV4-1 CASSQRGQGIYGYTF TGCGCCAGCAGCCAGAGGGGACAGGGAATCTATGGCTACACCTTC